The 31 T cell receptor beta chains below were found in one sample sequenced in a study of technical replicates of blood from a few donors. Produced via immunoSEQ multiplex PCR; TCRdb's table is partial and in-frame only. Of more than 65,000 clones listed, 95% to 98% were seen once; the top ten hold about 0.29%. Input material: T cells isolated from PBMCs. The source is a human donor in good health.

The V and J genes are TRBV5-1 and TRBJ2-1; the D is unclear. CDR1 is SGHRS, CDR2 YFSETQ, per germline. The CDR3 is 11 amino acids. The V and J ends lost 8 bases and 7 bases respectively, with 10 bases between them. This CDR3 reads CASRLGNEQFF. Here the CDR3 DNA reads TGCGCCAGTAGACTTGGTAATGAGCAGTTCTTC.

The CDR3, as DNA: TGTGCCATCAGTGAAGACGGCAGGGGGCTTACGGCAGATACGCAGTATTTT. It codes for CAISEDGRGLTADTQYF. The chain joins TRBV10-3 to TRBJ2-3; 8 bases fit TRBD1. CDR1 ENHRY and CDR2 SYGVKD come from the germline V gene. This CDR3 is 17 amino acids long. The V gene end was trimmed by 3 bases and the J gene end by 4 bases; junction bases not matched to a gene: 12.

The chain uses TRBV6-5 and TRBJ2-3; a weak D match, TRBD1 (5 bases). The CDR3 is made up of 12 amino acids. Germline values: CDR1 MNHEY, CDR2 SVGAGI. The V and J ends lost 2 bases and 6 bases respectively, with 6 bases between them. The CDR3, as DNA: TGTGCCAGCAGTTACGCAGGGGATACGCAGTATTTT. It specifies CASSYAGDTQYF.

The chain couples TRBV7-2 to TRBJ1-2, with 9 bases identical to TRBD1. The length of the CDR3 is 15 residues. CDR1 is SGHTA, CDR2 FQGNSA, per germline. V lost 5 bases, J lost 3 bases, and 7 bases stayed unmatched. In DNA, the CDR3 is TGTGCCAGCAGCACCCACAGGGGGCTGGACTATGGCTACACCTTC. This codes for CASSTHRGLDYGYTF. The full variable domain, rest sourced from reference TRBV7-2 and TRBJ1-2, is GAGVSQSPSNKVTEKGKDVELRCDPISGHTALYWYRQSLGQGLEFLIYFQGNSAPDKSGLPSDRFSAERTGGSVSTLTIQRTQQEDSAVYLCASSTHRGLDYGYTFGSGTRLTVV.

V gene TRBV30 combines with J gene TRBJ2-7; D gene ambiguous. Germline V lookup: CDR1 GTSNPN, CDR2 SVGIG (reference sequence). This CDR3 has 15 amino acids. V was shortened by 0 bases and J by 0 bases, with 12 bases between the two germline ends. The CDR3 nucleotides are TGTGCCTGGAGTGTACTGTACGAGAGCTCCTACGAGCAGTACTTC. Translating it yields CAWSVLYESSYEQYF.

The chain links TRBV18 to TRBJ2-1; 8 nucleotides align to TRBD2. This CDR3 is built from 16 residues. Losses at the gene ends were 4 bases for V and 5 bases for J; bases not matched to a gene: 10. The V gene's germline CDR1 is KGHSH and CDR2 LQKENI. For the CDR3, the DNA is TGTGCCAGCTCACGCTCCGGGGGGGCCGGTAACAATGAGCAGTTCTTC. It translates to CASSRSGGAGNNEQFF.

The chain links TRBV9 to TRBJ2-7; 7 bases line up with TRBD1. V lost 3 bases, J lost 4 bases, and 4 bases stayed unmatched. The CDR3 consists of 13 residues. Germline-derived CDR1 and CDR2 are SGDLS and YYNGEE. Written as DNA, the CDR3 is TGTGCCAGCAGCGAGGGGACAGCGTACGAGCAGTACTTC. This encodes CASSEGTAYEQYF.

The rearrangement uses TRBV27 and TRBJ2-5; D unresolved. V lost 3 bases and J 5 bases, leaving 19 bases between the germline ends. Germline loops: CDR1 MNHEY, CDR2 SMNVEV (reference sequence). The CDR3 contains 16 residues. DNA for the CDR3: TGTGCCAGCAGTTTTGCCCCGGGTGCAAATTGGGAGACCCAGTACTTC. This translates into CASSFAPGANWETQYF.

V is TRBV4-1 and J is TRBJ1-1; D is undetermined. CDR1 is MGHRA, CDR2 YSYEKL, per germline. The CDR3 consists of 13 residues. Deletions cut 4 bases from V and 3 bases from J, with 9 bases between. CDR3 sequence reads: CASSPHIHTEAFF. DNA for the CDR3: TGCGCCAGCAGCCCGCACATCCACACTGAAGCTTTCTTT.

In regard to this clone: A junction end diverges from the germline sequence, so it may reflect a read error. The chain couples TRBV5-4 to TRBJ2-7, with unresolved D. This CDR3 contains 11 residues. Per the germline V gene, CDR1 is SGHNT and CDR2 is YYREEE (reference sequence). The CDR3 DNA is TGTGCCAGCAGCTTCTCCCACGAGCAGTACTTC. Its translation is CASSFSHEQYF. Combining the CDR3 with reference TRBV5-4 and TRBJ2-7 gives the whole variable domain ETGVTQSPTHLIKTRGQQVTLRCSSQSGHNTVSWYQQALGQGPQFIFQYYREEENGRGNFPPRFSGLQFPNYSSELNVNALELDDSALYLCASSFSHEQYFGPGTRLTVT.

CDR3: CASSDNSGTGKSGANVLTF. The CDR3 bases are TGTGCCAGCAGCGATAATTCCGGGACAGGGAAGTCTGGGGCCAACGTCCTGACTTTC. The chain joins TRBV9 to TRBJ2-6; 9 bases are a match to TRBD1. The junction had 11 bases not matched to a gene; V was cut back by 3 bases and J by 1 base. The CDR3 is made up of 19 amino acids. Germline CDR1 and CDR2: SGDLS and YYNGEE.

V is TRBV25-1 and J is TRBJ1-1; 8 nucleotides align to TRBD1. The CDR3 is made up of 14 amino acids. The J segment lost 4 bases and the V segment lost 4 bases, leaving 5 bases of the junction unmatched. CDR1 is MGHDK, CDR2 SYGVNS, per germline. CDR3 amino acids: CASSVTGAGTEAFF. In nucleotides, the CDR3 is TGTGCCAGCAGTGTGACAGGGGCCGGCACTGAAGCTTTCTTT.

V is TRBV11-2 and J is TRBJ1-1; D might be TRBD1 (6 bases). The length of the CDR3 is 15 residues. V was pared by 2 bases and J by 5 bases, with 15 bases between. The germline V gene encodes CDR1 SGHAT and CDR2 FQNNGV. The CDR3 here is CASSLSQRGGTEAFF. The CDR3 coding sequence is TGTGCCAGCAGCTTAAGTCAAAGGGGGGGGACTGAAGCTTTCTTT.

This chain joins TRBV6-1 and TRBJ2-7; 7 positions match TRBD2. The CDR3 has 15 amino acids. V was clipped by 5 bases and J by 0 bases; unmatched bases: 7. Germline V CDR1 and CDR2: MNHNS, SASEGT. CDR3 DNA sequence: TGTGCCAGCAGTACGGTAGCGGGTGGCTCCTACGAGCAGTACTTC. Translated: CASSTVAGGSYEQYF.

The chain employs TRBV27 and TRBJ2-7, with D possibly being TRBD2 (6 bases). The CDR3 is made up of 15 amino acids. V lost 0 bases to trimming and J lost 0 bases, with 9 bases between them. CDR1 and CDR2 from the germline V gene are MNHEY and SMNVEV (reference sequence). The CDR3: CASSLSTSSSYEQYF. The CDR3 DNA reads TGTGCCAGCAGTTTATCGACTAGTAGCTCCTACGAGCAGTACTTC.

V is TRBV4-1 and J is TRBJ2-1, with TRBD2 matching over 11 bases. The CDR3 totals 15 residues. Trimming removed 7 bases from V and 1 base from J; junction bases left unmatched: 3. CDR1 MGHRA and CDR2 YSYEKL come from the germline V gene. The CDR3 loop is CASKGLAVSYNEQFF. The CDR3 coding sequence is TGCGCCAGCAAGGGACTAGCGGTTTCCTACAATGAGCAGTTCTTC.

CDR3 DNA sequence: TGTGCCAGCAGCCCACAACCGGACAGGAGCGAGACCCAGTACTTC. Protein sequence: CASSPQPDRSETQYF. V and J are TRBV7-3 and TRBJ2-5; 7 bases are a match to TRBD1. This CDR3 is built from 15 residues. The junction had 11 bases not matched to a gene; V was cut back by 5 bases and J by 5 bases. The germline gives CDR1 SGHTA, CDR2 FQGTGA.

V gene TRBV6-6 combines with J gene TRBJ1-5, with TRBD1 matching over 7 bases. Germline loops: CDR1 MNHNY, CDR2 SVGAGI (reference sequence). Trimming cost V 2 bases and J 7 bases; bases outside gene matches: 5. CDR3 length: 14 residues. The CDR3, as DNA: TGTGCCAGCAGTTACCCCGGACAGGTCCAGCCCCAGCATTTT. This sequence encodes CASSYPGQVQPQHF.

The rearrangement links TRBV27 to TRBJ2-7, with a tentative D call TRBD1 (6 bases). The CDR3 runs to 15 residues. CDR1 and CDR2 (germline): MNHEY, SMNVEV (reference sequence). Trimming cost V 2 bases and J 2 bases, with 13 bases left between them. The CDR3 DNA follows: TGTGCCAGCAGTTTAATACAGGGTAGTGCCTACGAGCAGTACTTC. Translation gives CASSLIQGSAYEQYF.

This chain's CDR3 is CATSRDGPRVVNQPQHF. The DNA of the CDR3 is TGTGCCACCAGCAGAGATGGACCCAGGGTCGTCAATCAGCCCCAGCATTTT. J is TRBJ1-5 and V is TRBV15, with a tentative D call TRBD1 (5 bases). The CDR3 spans 17 residues. V was cut by 0 bases and J by 3 bases, with 15 bases left in between. Germline CDR1 reads LNHNV; CDR2 reads YYDKDF (reference sequence).

The chain uses TRBV28 and TRBJ2-7; D is uncertain. Germline loops: CDR1 MDHEN, CDR2 SYDVKM. Trimming stripped 6 bases from V and 0 bases from J, with 9 bases between. There are 13 residues in the CDR3. CDR3 protein: CASSPVNSYEQYF. In DNA, the CDR3 is TGTGCCAGCAGCCCAGTAAACTCCTACGAGCAGTACTTC.

This chain joins TRBV7-6 and TRBJ1-2; no firm D call. CDR3 length: 13 residues. V was trimmed by 3 bases and J by 8 bases, leaving 13 bases between them. Germline CDR1 reads SGHVS; CDR2 reads FNYEAQ. DNA for the CDR3: TGTGCCAGCAGCTTGTCTGTCCTGAGCGGCTACACCTTC. This encodes CASSLSVLSGYTF.

The genes are TRBV28 and TRBJ2-1; no clear D gene. Germline CDR1 is MDHEN and CDR2 is SYDVKM. Trimming removed 4 bases from V and 0 bases from J, with 19 bases in between. The CDR3 is made up of 18 amino acids. The CDR3 sequence is CASSSHHEHSYSYNEQFF. CDR3 DNA sequence: TGTGCCAGCAGTTCTCACCACGAACATTCTTACTCCTACAATGAGCAGTTCTTC.

The J gene is TRBJ2-3, the V gene TRBV27; a possible D gene is TRBD1 (5 bases). The germline gives CDR1 MNHEY, CDR2 SMNVEV (reference sequence). V shed 1 base and J shed 4 bases, with 9 bases lying between them. This CDR3 contains 14 residues. CDR3 sequence reads: CASSLFQGPDTQYF. The CDR3 DNA is TGTGCCAGCAGTTTATTCCAGGGTCCAGATACGCAGTATTTT.

V usage is TRBV27 and J usage is TRBJ2-7, with 11 bases fitting TRBD2. This CDR3 comprises 15 residues. J lost 3 bases, V lost 5 bases, and 6 bases had no gene match. Looked up from germline, CDR1 is MNHEY and CDR2 is SMNVEV (reference sequence). The CDR3 DNA is TGTGCCAGCAGTGTAGCGGGAGGGCTTAACTACGAGCAGTACTTC. This sequence encodes CASSVAGGLNYEQYF.

This chain joins TRBV19 and TRBJ2-7, with D hard to call. The V gene's germline CDR1 is LNHDA and CDR2 SQIVND (reference sequence). Trimming took off 7 bases at V and 6 bases at J, with 10 bases between the two ends. The CDR3 is made up of 11 amino acids. The CDR3 is CASTNFTEQYF. In DNA form, the CDR3 reads TGTGCCAGTACCAACTTCACCGAGCAGTACTTC.

This rearrangement joins TRBV5-1 to TRBJ2-1, with D unclear. CDR1 SGHRS and CDR2 YFSETQ come from the germline V gene. Deletions cut 0 bases from V and 6 bases from J, with 10 bases between. The CDR3 runs to 14 residues. The CDR3 loop is CASSLVIRGNEQFF. CDR3 nucleotide sequence: TGCGCCAGCAGCTTGGTAATACGCGGCAATGAGCAGTTCTTC.

CDR3 sequence: CASSDFQGVDTEAFF. The CDR3, as DNA: TGTGCCAGCAGTGATTTTCAGGGGGTAGACACTGAAGCTTTCTTT. The chain is built from TRBV2 and TRBJ1-1, with 7 positions matching TRBD1. V lost 3 bases and J lost 3; bases outside the gene matches: 7. CDR1 and CDR2 (germline): SNHLY, FYNNEI. This CDR3 region has 15 residues.

J is TRBJ1-6 and V is TRBV5-6, with 8 bases matching TRBD1. V dropped 2 bases and J dropped 10; count of bases not matched to a gene: 5. This CDR3 region has 14 residues. The germline V gene encodes CDR1 SGHDT and CDR2 YYEEEE. CDR3 sequence reads: CASSFGQGYSPLHF. The CDR3 DNA reads TGTGCCAGCAGCTTCGGACAGGGCTACTCACCCCTCCACTTT.

This clone appeared a single time. V and J are TRBV15 and TRBJ2-1; 11 nucleotides align to TRBD2. J lost 8 bases, V lost 5 bases, and 5 bases had no gene match. Germline CDR1 reads LNHNV; CDR2 reads YYDKDF (reference sequence). This CDR3 region has 14 residues. CDR3 nucleotide sequence: TGTGCCACCAGCGGTAAACTAGCGGGAGATGAGCAGTTCTTC. Translated, it gives CATSGKLAGDEQFF.

The chain combines TRBV13 with TRBJ2-7; 10 bases agree with TRBD2. The CDR3 sequence is 15 residues long. Unmatched junction bases numbered 2, after V lost 3 bases and J lost 0 bases. CDR1 is PRHDT and CDR2 is FYEKMQ in the germline V gene (reference sequence). For the CDR3, the DNA is TGTGCCAGCAGCTTCTGGACTAGCGGCTCCTACGAGCAGTACTTC. Translation: CASSFWTSGSYEQYF.